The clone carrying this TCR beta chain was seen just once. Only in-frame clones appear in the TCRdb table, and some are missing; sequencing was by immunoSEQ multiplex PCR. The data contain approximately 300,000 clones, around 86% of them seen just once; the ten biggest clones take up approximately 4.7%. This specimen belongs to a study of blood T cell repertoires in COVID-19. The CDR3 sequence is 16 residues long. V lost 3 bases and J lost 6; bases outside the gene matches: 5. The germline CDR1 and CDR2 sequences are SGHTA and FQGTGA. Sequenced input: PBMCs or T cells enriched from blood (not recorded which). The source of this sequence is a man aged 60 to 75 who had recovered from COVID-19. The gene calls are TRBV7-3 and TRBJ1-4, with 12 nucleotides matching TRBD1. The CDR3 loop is CASSFGDRGRDEKLFF. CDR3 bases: TGTGCCAGCAGCTTCGGGGACAGGGGGCGAGATGAAAAACTGTTTTTT. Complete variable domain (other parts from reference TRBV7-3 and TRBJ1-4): GAGVSQTPSNKVTEKGKYVELRCDPISGHTALYWYRQSLGQGPEFLIYFQGTGAADDSGLPNDRFFAVRPEGSVSTLKIQRTERGDSAVYLCASSFGDRGRDEKLFFGSGTQLSVL.